This T cell receptor (beta chain) was identified during a study of CD8+CD57+ T cells in acquired aplastic anemia (dated by TCRdb to 2017 to 2018). Describing the broader study: A mean of roughly 2.9 ug of DNA, ranging from 0.2 to 27.4 ug, was extracted from sorted CD4+ and CD8+ cells. For healthy donor samples, the average read count was about 10 million for CD4+ cells and 11.0 million for CD8+ cells.

Overall study outcomes, separate from this receptor: CD8+ Simpson's diversity did not differ significantly between patients and healthy controls (P=0.060). Roughly 29 CD8+ CDR3 sequences were shared between patients and controls but appeared highly expressed in patients and within their immunodominant clones.

TCR repertoires of sorted CD4+ and CD8+ blood T cells from severe aplastic anemia patients and healthy subjects were deep-sequenced in the study. Ficoll-Paque density gradient centrifugation was used to isolate peripheral blood mononuclear cells. Before DNA was extracted, CD4+ and CD8+ T cells were sorted using either FACS or magnetic beads. In the case of this clonotype: It lacks a known antigen. The input lacks base qualities; no much larger clone sits a single base away.

Genomic DNA was used as template for profiling of TCR beta VDJ combinations and CDR3 sequences. An Illumina HiSeq 2000 was used for TCR repertoire sequencing. The study's own analysis went as follows. TRBV/TRBJ rearrangement plots, CDR3 size and DJ length profiles, and Simpson's diversity index were used to assess repertoires. The most abundant DNA sequence in the deep sequencing data was taken as the immunodominant clone. CDR3 amino acid sequences were checked for sharing across subjects and were also compared against the VDJdb database and published repertoires. TCRdb reprocessed the public reads (quality trimming at Q25 with fastp, clone calling with MiXCR) and kept in-frame beta chains. Each entry merges the rows of one CDR3 protein and shows their most common DNA and genes. TCRdb's processing, not the authors' own work, is the source of the V and J calls. The sample table holds about 210,000 distinct CDR3 sequences, of which roughly 57% were seen once. The ten top clones hold approximately 32% of the sample.

Taken from cysteine to phenylalanine, the CDR3 has 14 residues. Only CDR3 DNA is held: 42 bases, read in frame from base 1. Per the germline V gene, MRHNA is the CDR1 and SNTAGT is the CDR2. Between the V and J ends, shortened by 7 bases and 0 bases respectively, the junction contains 11 bases. The sequence was obtained from a human donor in good health. The sample comprised sorted CD4+, CD8+, or CD8+CD57+ T cells (not recorded which) from PBMCs. The rearrangement combines TRBV6-4 with TRBJ2-3; tentative D gene TRBD2, with 5 bases matching. The DNA sequence is given as TGTGCCAGCATGAAGCGGCAGAGCACAGATACGCAGTATTTT. This gives the protein CASMKRQSTDTQYF.